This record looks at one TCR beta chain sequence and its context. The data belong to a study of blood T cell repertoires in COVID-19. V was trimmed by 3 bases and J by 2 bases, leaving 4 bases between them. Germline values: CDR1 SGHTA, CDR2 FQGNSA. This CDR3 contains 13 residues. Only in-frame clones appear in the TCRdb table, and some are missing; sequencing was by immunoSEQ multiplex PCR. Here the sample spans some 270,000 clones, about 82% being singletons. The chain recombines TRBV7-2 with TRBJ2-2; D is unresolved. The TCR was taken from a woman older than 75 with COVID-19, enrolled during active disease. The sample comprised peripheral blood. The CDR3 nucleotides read TGTGCCAGCAGCTTCGTAAACACCGGGGAGCTGTTTTTT. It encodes CASSFVNTGELFF.